Listed below are T cell receptor beta chains from one sample, sequenced in a study of CD8+CD57+ T cells in acquired aplastic anemia. TCRdb passed the reads through MiXCR, listing each CDR3 protein once. The repertoire holds approximately 250,000 distinct CDR3 sequences, with 82% as singletons. The source material was sorted CD4+, CD8+, or CD8+CD57+ T cells (not recorded which) from PBMCs. Receptors originate from a human donor with aplastic anemia. CDR3s include the opening cysteine and the closing phenylalanine or tryptophan. A D gene is named only where the DNA matches it firmly. The size entry is marked missing in some rows and otherwise reads once, few, many or a size class.

d_gene,len,abundance,j_gene,v_gene,CDR3nt,CDR3aa
.,15,once,TRBJ1-4,TRBV20-1,TGCAGTGCTAGAGACCGGGGTACCTACGATGAAAAACTGTTTTTT,CSARDRGTYDEKLFF
.,14,.,TRBJ2-3,TRBV29-1,TGCAGCGTTGACCCGGGGGGCGATGCAGATACGCAGTATTTT,CSVDPGGDADTQYF
TRBD2,14,once,TRBJ2-3,TRBV5-1,TGTGCCAGCAGCTTATCCGGGGGGGACCGGGTCAAGTATTTT,CASSLSGGDRVKYF
.,14,.,TRBJ1-2,TRBV7-9,TGTGCCAGCGGCTTAGGACAGACTTTGGGTGGCTACACCTTC,CASGLGQTLGGYTF
.,11,.,TRBJ1-1,TRBV29-1,TGCAGCGATGGGGGGATCACTGAAGCTTTCTTC,CSDGGITEAFF
TRBD1,14,.,TRBJ2-7,TRBV2,TGTGCCAGCAGTGGGAAGACAGGGGGCAACGAGCAGTACTTC,CASSGKTGGNEQYF
.,14,.,TRBJ2-3,TRBV7-2,TGTGCCAGCAGCTTAGCACAGGGTTATCTTCGCCACACTTTT,CASSLAQGYLRHTF
.,15,.,TRBJ2-1,TRBV7-2,TGTGCCAGCAGCTTAGCGGGAGGTCTCGATTGGCAGTATTTCTTC,CASSLAGGLDWQYFF
.,16,once,TRBJ1-6,TRBV9,TGTGCCAGCAGCGTGGGTGGGGGAGGTTACAACACATCCCTCCACTTT,CASSVGGGGYNTSLHF
.,15,few,TRBJ1-1,TRBV5-8,TGTGCCAGCAGCTTTGCTATCACAGGGAACACTGAAGCTTTCTTT,CASSFAITGNTEAFF
.,15,.,TRBJ2-1,TRBV27,TGTGCCAGCAGTCCCGCCCTCCCTAGCAACAATGAGCAGTTCTTC,CASSPALPSNNEQFF
.,17,.,TRBJ2-6,TRBV5-4,TGTGCCAGCACCCTTGGTAGCGTCCCCTCTGGGGCCAACGTCCTGACTTTC,CASTLGSVPSGANVLTF
.,14,.,TRBJ1-4,TRBV5-1,TGCGCCAGCAGCCAAGATAGGGGAGGGGTAAAACTGTTTTTT,CASSQDRGGVKLFF
TRBD2,14,.,TRBJ2-3,TRBV7-9,TGTGCCAGCAGCCAGGGACTAGCGGGAAGTATGTCCTTCTTT,CASSQGLAGSMSFF
.,16,.,TRBJ1-6,TRBV5-4,TGTGCCAGCAGCTTGGGGGCGGGCGGGGACTATACACCCCTCCACTTT,CASSLGAGGDYTPLHF
TRBD1,16,.,TRBJ2-5,TRBV19,TGTGCCAGTAGTACCTGGGACAGGGGCTCTCGGGAGACCCAGTCCTTC,CASSTWDRGSRETQSF
.,14,few,TRBJ2-5,TRBV5-6,TGTGCCAGCAGCGTTGGTGGGCAGCAAGAGACCCAGTACTTC,CASSVGGQQETQYF
TRBD2,14,.,TRBJ2-3,TRBV9,TGTGCCAGCGGCGGAGCGGGGGACATCCATAAGCAGGATTTT,CASGGAGDIHKQDF
.,14,.,TRBJ1-2,TRBV5-6,TGTGCCAGCAGCTTGGGGAGGGCACACTATGGCTACACCTTC,CASSLGRAHYGYTF
.,15,.,TRBJ1-1,TRBV7-8,TGTGCCAGCAGCTTTGATCTAGACGGGAACGCCGAATCTTTCTTT,CASSFDLDGNAESFF
.,17,.,TRBJ2-1,TRBV9,TGTGCTAGCAGCTTATTTGCGAGGAGTGGGCAGTTCAATGAGCAGTTCTTC,CASSLFARSGQFNEQFF
TRBD2,15,.,TRBJ2-3,TRBV20-1,TGCAGTGCCGTTAGCGGGGAAACTAGCACAGATACGCAGTATTTT,CSAVSGETSTDTQYF
.,15,.,TRBJ2-1,TRBV7-9,TGTGCCAGCAGCTTACACAAGAACTCCTACAATGAGCAGTTCTTC,CASSLHKNSYNEQFF
.,14,.,TRBJ1-2,TRBV10-3,TGTGCCATCAGTGAGTCCGCAGGGAACTATGGCTACACCTTC,CAISESAGNYGYTF
.,12,.,TRBJ2-7,TRBV25-1,TGTGCCAGCAGCGGGGCTAACTACGAGCAGTACTTC,CASSGANYEQYF
.,15,.,TRBJ2-7,TRBV11-1,TGCGCCAGCAGCCTAGGACTGGGGATAAGCGACGAGCAGTACTTC,CASSLGLGISDEQYF
.,14,once,TRBJ1-5,TRBV2,TGTGCCAGCAGTGCCCTACAGAACAGTCAGCCCCAGCATTTT,CASSALQNSQPQHF
TRBD2,14,.,TRBJ2-3,TRBV7-9,TGTGCCAGCAGCTTTCCGGGAGGCGGGGATACGGATGATTTT,CASSFPGGGDTDDF
.,14,.,TRBJ1-5,TRBV2,TGTGCCAGCAGTGAAGGGCGAGGTGGACAGCCCCAGCATTTT,CASSEGRGGQPQHF
.,14,.,TRBJ1-5,TRBV9,TGTGCCAGCAGCGACTGGACTAGCGGAATAGATACGCATTTT,CASSDWTSGIDTHF
.,16,.,TRBJ2-1,TRBV7-8,TGTGCCAGCAGCCAAGCGGGCGGAACCGGTCAGCATGAGCAGTTCTTC,CASSQAGGTGQHEQFF
.,13,.,TRBJ2-5,TRBV5-4,TGTGCCAGCAGCTTTACTGGCGAAGAGACCCAGTACTTC,CASSFTGEETQYF
.,13,.,TRBJ2-7,TRBV15,TGTGCCACCAGCAGAGAGAGGGACAACGAGCAGTACTTC,CATSRERDNEQYF
.,13,once,TRBJ1-2,TRBV5-1,TGCGCCAGCAGCCAACGGCCAGCAGGTGGCTACACCTTC,CASSQRPAGGYTF
.,14,.,TRBJ2-3,TRBV7-2,TGTGCCAGCAGCTCCGTAGGGGTTAGCCATACGCCGTATTTT,CASSSVGVSHTPYF
.,14,.,TRBJ2-5,TRBV7-8,TGTGCCAGCGGGGGCGGGAGCGAACATACGACCCAGTATTTC,CASGGGSEHTTQYF
TRBD2,16,.,TRBJ2-1,TRBV10-1,TGCGCCAGCAGCCATTACTTTGGCGGGAGGGTCGATGAGCAGTTCTTC,CASSHYFGGRVDEQFF
.,16,.,TRBJ2-3,TRBV2,TGTGCCAGCTGCCCCGGGAGAGGGGGCCGCACATATACGCAGTATTTT,CASCPGRGGRTYTQYF
.,15,many,TRBJ2-2,TRBV5-5,TGTGCCAGCAGCCTAAGGACCCTAGACACCGGGGAGCTGTTTTTT,CASSLRTLDTGELFF
TRBD1,14,.,TRBJ2-3,TRBV5-5,TGTGCCAGCAGCAGAGAGGGGGCAGGCGATACGCAGTATTTT,CASSREGAGDTQYF
.,12,.,TRBJ2-2,TRBV2,TGTGCCAGCAGGGTAGTACCCGGGGAGATGTTTTTT,CASRVVPGEMFF
.,13,.,TRBJ2-3,TRBV2,TGTGCCAGCAGCGACGGGGGCACAATTACGCAGTATTTT,CASSDGGTITQYF
.,14,.,TRBJ1-6,TRBV10-2,TGCGCCAGCAGCCCGCAGGGTGGAAATTCACCCCTCCACTTT,CASSPQGGNSPLHF
.,17,.,TRBJ2-6,TRBV7-8,TGTGCCAGCCTTGATCGGGGAGGGGGCGTCTATGGCTACATCCTGACTTTC,CASLDRGGGVYGYILTF
.,13,.,TRBJ1-4,TRBV7-3,TGTGCCAGCAGCTGTCGTCCAAACGGGAAAGTCTTTTTT,CASSCRPNGKVFF
.,15,.,TRBJ1-1,TRBV7-2,TGTGCCAGCAGCTTTGATCCAACAGGGACAACCCAAGCTTTCTTT,CASSFDPTGTTQAFF
TRBD1,14,.,TRBJ2-3,TRBV25-1,TGTGCCAGCAGTGGTGACAGGGGAACAGATACGCAGTATTTT,CASSGDRGTDTQYF
.,15,.,TRBJ2-1,TRBV7-3,TGTGCCAGCAGCCTACAAAGACGCTTGGGGAATGATGAGTTCTTC,CASSLQRRLGNDEFF
.,14,.,TRBJ2-1,TRBV7-8,TGTGCCAGCAGCGGGGCGGGACGTTGCGATGAGCAGTTCTTC,CASSGAGRCDEQFF
.,10,.,TRBJ2-4,TRBV12-5,TGTGCTAGTACGGGTAACAATCAGTACTTC,CASTGNNQYF
.,16,once,TRBJ2-7,TRBV9,TGTGCCAGCAGCGTAGGCGGACAGATCTTCTCTTACGAGCAGTACTTC,CASSVGGQIFSYEQYF
.,16,once,TRBJ2-6,TRBV7-6,TGTGCCAGCAGTTCAGCCAGGGGCAATGCACCCCTCCACCTGACTTTC,CASSSARGNAPLHLTF
.,13,.,TRBJ2-3,TRBV5-6,TGTGCCAGCAGCTTCGGGGCAGCAGATACGCAGTATTTT,CASSFGAADTQYF
.,15,.,TRBJ2-2,TRBV7-9,TGTGCCAGCAGCCTACCGGTTTTTAGGAGCATAGGCGAATTTTTT,CASSLPVFRSIGEFF
.,14,.,TRBJ2-5,TRBV7-3,TGTGCCAGCAGCAGAGGCAGCGCGGAGAGGGGCCAGTACTTC,CASSRGSAERGQYF
TRBD1,15,.,TRBJ2-7,TRBV4-1,TGCGCCAGCAGCCCGTCGACAGGGATCTCGGTGGAGCAGTACTTC,CASSPSTGISVEQYF
.,13,.,TRBJ2-3,TRBV9,TGTGCCAGCAGAGGAGACATGACCACTGAAGCGTTCTTT,CASRGDMTTEAFF
.,14,.,TRBJ2-5,TRBV15,TGTGCCACCAGCAGAGATAATAGAGGGGAGACCCAGTACTTC,CATSRDNRGETQYF
.,16,few,TRBJ1-2,TRBV5-6,TGTGCCAGCAGCTTGTCGGGGGACGGGCTCGTATATGGCTACACCTTC,CASSLSGDGLVYGYTF